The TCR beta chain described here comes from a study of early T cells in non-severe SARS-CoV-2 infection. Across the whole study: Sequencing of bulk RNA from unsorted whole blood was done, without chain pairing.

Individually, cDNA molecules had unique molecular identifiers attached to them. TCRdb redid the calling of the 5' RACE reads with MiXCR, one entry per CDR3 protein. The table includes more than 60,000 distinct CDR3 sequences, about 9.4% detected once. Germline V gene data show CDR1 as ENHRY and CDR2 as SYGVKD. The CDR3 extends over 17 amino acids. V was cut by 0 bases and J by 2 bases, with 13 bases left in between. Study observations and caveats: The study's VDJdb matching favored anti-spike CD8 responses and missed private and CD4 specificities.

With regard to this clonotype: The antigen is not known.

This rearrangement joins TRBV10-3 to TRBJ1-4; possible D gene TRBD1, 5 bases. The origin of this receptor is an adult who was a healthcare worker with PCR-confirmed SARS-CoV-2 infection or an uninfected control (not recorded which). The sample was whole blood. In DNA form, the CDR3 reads TGTGCCATCAGTGAGTCTCGTCCGGGACGGACTAATGAAAAACTGTTTTTT. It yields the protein CAISESRPGRTNEKLFF.